A few counts support the clone carrying this T cell receptor (beta chain). These data originate in a study of patients and donors after allogeneic stem cell transplantation. V was trimmed by 0 bases and J by 1 base, leaving 12 bases between them. The length of the CDR3 is 16 residues. Germline V lookup: CDR1 SGHVS, CDR2 FQNEAQ. TCRdb redid the calling of the RT-PCR reads with MiXCR, one entry per CDR3 protein. Of approximately 200,000 distinct CDR3 sequences in the sample, roughly two fifths were seen once. The material sequenced was blood, either unsorted or a sorted T cell fraction (not recorded which). This receptor was obtained from a human donor who was either an allogeneic HSCT recipient or a stem cell or donor lymphocyte infusion donor (not recorded which). It is not recorded whose cells these are; they may come from a transplant donor. The chain uses TRBV7-8 and TRBJ1-2; the D is unclear. CDR3 region: CASSLARLEFNYGYTF. The CDR3 DNA follows: TGTGCCAGCAGCTTAGCCCGTTTAGAATTTAACTATGGCTACACCTTC. Together with reference TRBV7-8 and TRBJ1-2, the CDR3 gives the full variable domain: GAGVSQSPRYKVAKRGQDVALRCDPISGHVSLFWYQQALGQGPEFLTYFQNEAQLDKSGLPSDRFFAERPEGSVSTLKIQRTQQEDSAVYLCASSLARLEFNYGYTFGSGTRLTVV.